This TCR beta chain comes out of a study of CD8 T cells in ankylosing spondylitis. TCRdb fed the 5' RACE reads into MiXCR, producing one record per CDR3 protein. The sample has 150,000 to 200,000 distinct CDR3 sequences, about 20% seen once. This clonotype was picked up many times. Sequenced input: blood, either unsorted or a sorted T cell fraction (not recorded which). The receptor's source is a male donor aged 5 to 29 with ankylosing spondylitis or in good health (not recorded which).

DNA for the CDR3: TGTGCCAGCAGCTTAACAGTGGCCACAGATACGCAGTATTTT. Its translation: CASSLTVATDTQYF. The J gene is TRBJ2-3, the V gene TRBV7-6, with D unclear. The germline V gene has CDR1 SGHVS and CDR2 FNYEAQ. V was shortened by 2 bases and J by 2 bases, with 8 bases between the two germline ends. The CDR3 is made up of 14 amino acids.